The 18 T cell receptor beta chains in this list originate from one sample, sequenced in a study of T cells in Graves' hyperthyroidism and ophthalmopathy. RNA transcripts provided the source from which TCR beta CDR3 regions were amplified. The TCR CDR3 first-round RT-PCR relied on the HTBI primer set. Using its own MiXCR run on the multiplex PCR reads, TCRdb lists one record per CDR3 protein. Seen here are over 700,000 distinct CDR3 sequences, over 35% observed once, and the top ten hold more than 25%. Sequencing was performed on blood. The receptor set was obtained from a woman in her forties with Graves' hyperthyroidism.

Turning to this clonotype: Compared with germline, one end of the junction differs, possibly owing to a read error. The V gene is TRBV7-9, the J gene TRBJ2-7; TRBD1 aligns across 7 bases. The CDR3 loop spans 10 amino acids. Germline CDR1 SEHNR, CDR2 FQNEAQ (reference sequence). For the CDR3, the DNA is TGTGCCAGCAAAGGGGGCCCCCTGCACTTC. This gives the protein CASKGGPLHF.

This clonotype was found once. V and J are TRBV11-1 and TRBJ1-2; D is undetermined. Trimming removed 3 bases from V and 4 bases from J, with 15 bases in between. CDR1 is SGHAT, CDR2 FQDESV, per germline (reference sequence). This CDR3 is built from 15 residues. CDR3 nucleotide sequence: TGTGCCAGCAGCTTCACAGAGGACCCCCTCTATGGCTACACCTTC. Translating gives CASSFTEDPLYGYTF.

The table lists this clonotype with many counts. The chain couples TRBV29-1 to TRBJ2-5; TRBD1 matches at 9 bases. CDR1 SQVTM and CDR2 ANQGSEA come from the germline V gene. Trimming cost V 7 bases and J 1 base; bases outside gene matches: 10. The CDR3 sequence is 15 residues long. For the CDR3, the DNA is TGCAGCGCCCCAGGGGGACAGGGAATCCAAGAGACCCAGTACTTC. This codes for CSAPGGQGIQETQYF.

The rearrangement joins TRBV29-1 to TRBJ2-7; D possibly corresponds to TRBD1 (5 bases). The CDR3 has 11 amino acids. The germline V gene encodes CDR1 SQVTM and CDR2 ANQGSEA. V lost 3 bases and J 4 bases, leaving 7 bases between the germline ends. The CDR3 is CSVEAGYEQYF. The CDR3, as DNA: TGCAGCGTTGAGGCAGGGTACGAGCAGTACTTC.

This clonotype came up many times. The rearrangement uses TRBV29-1 and TRBJ1-2, with a tentative D call TRBD1 (5 bases). The CDR3 sequence is 13 residues long. From germline, CDR1 is SQVTM and CDR2 ANQGSEA. V dropped 3 bases and J dropped 0 bases, with 8 bases sitting between them. CDR3 bases: TGCAGCGTTGATGAGGGACCTAACTATGGCTACACCTTC. Translation: CSVDEGPNYGYTF.

The J gene is TRBJ1-2, the V gene TRBV7-9; TRBD1 agrees at 9 bases. In germline, CDR1 is SEHNR, CDR2 FQNEAQ (reference sequence). V gave up 6 bases and J gave up 7 bases; unmatched junction bases: 9. The CDR3 is made up of 14 amino acids. This CDR3 is CASSSPDRGRGYTF. DNA of the CDR3: TGTGCCAGCAGTTCCCCGGACAGGGGCCGTGGCTACACCTTC.

In this sample, this clonotype turned up a few times. The J gene is TRBJ1-5, the V gene TRBV20-1, with a possible D match to TRBD1 (6 bases). The V end lost 1 base, the J end lost 4 bases, and 29 bases lay between the germline ends. CDR3 size: 20 residues. Germline lookup yields CDR1 DFQATT and CDR2 SNEGSKA (reference sequence). The CDR3 protein is CSARGYGRRDTLSTNQPQHF. CDR3 bases: TGCAGTGCTAGAGGTTATGGCCGGAGGGACACACTATCTACTAATCAGCCCCAGCATTTT.

In its sample, this clonotype was seen a few times. The CDR3 DNA is TGTGCCAGCAGCGTAGGTATGGGGGAGAACTATGGCTACACCTTC. This gives the protein CASSVGMGENYGYTF. The V and J genes are TRBV9 and TRBJ1-2; weak D call: TRBD1 (5 bases). Germline V gene sequence: CDR1 SGDLS, CDR2 YYNGEE. The V end was cut by 0 bases, the J end by 2 bases, with 11 bases between. The CDR3 contains 15 residues.

On this clonotype: The junction does not match germline at one end; this may be a read error. The chain links TRBV29-1 to TRBJ2-6; D is perhaps TRBD1 (5 bases). The germline V gene encodes CDR1 SQVTM and CDR2 ANQGSEA. The CDR3 is 17 residues long. CDR3 sequence (DNA): TGCAGCGTTTCTCGAAGCTCGGACCTCTCTGGGGCCAACGCCCTGACTTTC. Protein product: CSVSRSSDLSGANALTF.

This clonotype was seen repeatedly, ten times or more. The chain couples TRBV7-9 to TRBJ2-6; TRBD2 is a possible D gene (7 bases). From germline, CDR1 is SEHNR and CDR2 FQNEAQ (reference sequence). The CDR3 sequence is 17 residues long. Trimming removed 5 bases from V and 3 bases from J, with 17 bases in between. As DNA, the CDR3 is TGTGCCAGCAGCCCTCCGGTGGGGGGGCGTGGGGCCAACGTCCTGACTTTC. Translating gives CASSPPVGGRGANVLTF.

This clonotype was counted at least ten times. The rearrangement joins TRBV4-3 to TRBJ1-1; TRBD1 might be the D (5 bases). The V gene lost 1 base and the J gene lost 4 bases, with 10 bases spanning the gap. The V gene's germline CDR1 is LGHNA and CDR2 YSLEER. The CDR3 consists of 14 residues. The CDR3: CASSQGSGGTEAFF. CDR3 sequence (DNA): TGCGCCAGCAGCCAAGGCAGTGGGGGCACTGAAGCTTTCTTT.

This clonotype was found many times. The genes are TRBV7-6 and TRBJ1-1, with 9 bases that match TRBD1. CDR3 size: 13 residues. The V segment lost 8 bases and the J segment 3 bases; nucleotides outside the gene matches: 4. Germline CDR1 is SGHVS and CDR2 is FNYEAQ. CDR3 sequence reads: CASGQGMDTEAFF. The CDR3 DNA follows: TGTGCCAGCGGACAGGGGATGGACACTGAAGCTTTCTTT.

A few counts support this clonotype. J is TRBJ1-1 and V is TRBV7-9, with D maybe TRBD1 (5 bases). Germline loops: CDR1 SEHNR, CDR2 FQNEAQ (reference sequence). Trimming removed 10 bases from V and 2 bases from J, with 17 bases in between. This CDR3 comprises 14 residues. Here the CDR3 DNA reads TGTGCCACCCCCCCCGGGGCAGCCAACACTGAAGCTTTCTTT. Protein product: CATPPGAANTEAFF.

This clonotype has a handful of counts. Germline and junction disagree at one end, which may indicate a read error. The V call is TRBV10-3, the J call TRBJ1-1; no definite D call. This CDR3 comprises 15 residues. CDR1 is ENHRY, CDR2 SYGVKD, per germline. The CDR3 coding sequence is TGTGCCAGCAGTGAAGACCCCCGGCCGAACACTGAAGCTTTCTTT. It is translated as CASSEDPRPNTEAFF.

The chain employs TRBV4-1 and TRBJ1-1, with D tentatively TRBD1 (6 bases). CDR1 is MGHRA and CDR2 is YSYEKL in the germline V gene. The CDR3 consists of 14 residues. The V end lost 0 bases, the J end lost 11 bases, and 16 bases lay between the germline ends. CDR3 protein: CASSQEGTRREAFF. The CDR3 nucleotides are TGCGCCAGCAGCCAAGAGGGGACAAGGAGGGAGGCTTTCTTT.

In this sample, this clonotype turned up a few times. Being one base from a much bigger clone, this may be a read error. This chain uses TRBV29-1 with TRBJ1-2; possible D gene TRBD1, 5 bases. V lost 3 bases to trimming and J lost 6 bases, with 11 bases between them. The CDR3 contains 12 residues. From germline, CDR1 is SQVTM and CDR2 ANQGSEA. The CDR3 DNA is TGCAGCGTTGAGGGGGGGGTTGATGGCTACACCTTC. This encodes CSVEGGVDGYTF.

This clonotype was seen repeatedly, ten times or more. The V call is TRBV19, the J call TRBJ1-1, with D possibly TRBD1 on 5 matching bases. The CDR3 totals 12 residues. CDR1 is LNHDA and CDR2 is SQIVND in the germline V gene (reference sequence). Trimming shortened V by 6 bases and J by 6 bases, and 11 bases separated the two germline ends. CDR3 residues: CASSTLGAEAFF. DNA for the CDR3: TGTGCCAGTAGCACACTAGGGGCTGAAGCTTTCTTT.

In its sample, this clonotype was seen many times. The gene calls are TRBV19 and TRBJ1-2, with D hard to call. The CDR3 has 13 residues. The germline gives CDR1 LNHDA, CDR2 SQIVND (reference sequence). Trimming removed 8 bases at V and 2 bases at J, with 12 bases between. This chain's CDR3 is CASLPGRNYGYTF. CDR3 in DNA: TGTGCCAGTCTCCCCGGGCGGAACTATGGCTACACCTTC.